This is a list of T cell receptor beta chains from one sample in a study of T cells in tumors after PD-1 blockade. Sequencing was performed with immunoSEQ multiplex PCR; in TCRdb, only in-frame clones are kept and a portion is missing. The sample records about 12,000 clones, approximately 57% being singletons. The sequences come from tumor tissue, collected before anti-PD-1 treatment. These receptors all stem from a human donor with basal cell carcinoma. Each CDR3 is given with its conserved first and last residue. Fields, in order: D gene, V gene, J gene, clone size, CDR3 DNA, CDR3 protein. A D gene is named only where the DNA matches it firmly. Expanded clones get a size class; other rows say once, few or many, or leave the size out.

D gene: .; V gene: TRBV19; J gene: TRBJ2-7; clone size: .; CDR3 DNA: TGTGCCAGTAGTAGTGGGGCTAGTGTCGTTCTGACGCAGCAGTACTTC; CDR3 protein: CASSSGASVVLTQQYF
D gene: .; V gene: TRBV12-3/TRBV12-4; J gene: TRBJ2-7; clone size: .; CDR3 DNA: TGTGCCAGCAGTTTTGGACTGGACTACGAGCAGTACTTC; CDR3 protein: CASSFGLDYEQYF
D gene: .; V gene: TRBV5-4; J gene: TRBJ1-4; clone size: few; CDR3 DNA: TGTGCCAGCAGCTATGGGGGGGGCAGTGGTAATGAAAAACTGTTTTTT; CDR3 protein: CASSYGGGSGNEKLFF
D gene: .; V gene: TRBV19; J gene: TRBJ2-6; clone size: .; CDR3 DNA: TGTGCCAGTAGTGTTATGAACTCTGGGGCCAACGTCCTGACTTTC; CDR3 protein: CASSVMNSGANVLTF
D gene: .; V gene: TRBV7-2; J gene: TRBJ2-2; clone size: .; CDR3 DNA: TGTGCCAGCGGCCGGGCGAATACGAACACCGGGGAGCTGTTTTTT; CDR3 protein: CASGRANTNTGELFF
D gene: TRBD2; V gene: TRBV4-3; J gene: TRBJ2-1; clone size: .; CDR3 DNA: TGCGCCAGCAGCCAATTTGGCGGGAGCGACAATGAGCAGTTCTTC; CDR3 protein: CASSQFGGSDNEQFF
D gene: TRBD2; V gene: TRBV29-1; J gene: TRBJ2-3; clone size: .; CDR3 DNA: TGCAGCGCCGTTCGAGGCGGGGGGTTCACAGATACGCAGTATTTT; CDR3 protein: CSAVRGGGFTDTQYF
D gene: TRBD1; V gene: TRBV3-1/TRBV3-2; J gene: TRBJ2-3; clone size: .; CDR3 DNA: TGTGCCAGCAGCCTTAGACAGGGAACAGATACGCAGTATTTT; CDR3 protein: CASSLRQGTDTQYF
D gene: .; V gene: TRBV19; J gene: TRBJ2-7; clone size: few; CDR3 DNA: TGTGCCAGTAGTGGGCGACTAGGTGCCCCCTACGAGCAGTACTTC; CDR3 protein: CASSGRLGAPYEQYF
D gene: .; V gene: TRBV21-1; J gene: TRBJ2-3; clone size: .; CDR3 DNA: TGTGCCAGCAGCACCCGAAGGGAGACAGGGGGGACGCAGTATTTT; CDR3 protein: CASSTRRETGGTQYF